This T cell receptor (beta chain) was retrieved from a study of shared clonotypes between healthy human individuals. The repertoire was sequenced with immunoSEQ multiplex PCR; TCRdb's copy has only in-frame clones and lacks some. The sample includes over 850,000 clones, around 78% seen only once; the top ten take around 0.47%. This clone was counted a few times. This CDR3 region has 15 residues. Trimming removed 4 bases from V and 4 bases from J, with 15 bases in between. In germline, CDR1 is SGHNT, CDR2 YENEEA. The clonotype was recovered from a man between 18 and 29 years old in good health. Some clones in this sample may be carry-over from other donors' samples. The chain recombines TRBV11-3 with TRBJ2-3; D possibly corresponds to TRBD1 (6 bases). Sequencing was performed on memory CD4+ T cells from PBMCs. Regarding subset: CD45RA-negative fraction. The CDR3 reads CASSSQGAYSDTQYF. CDR3 coding DNA: TGTGCCAGCAGCTCACAGGGCGCCTACTCAGATACGCAGTATTTT.